This T cell receptor (beta chain) is drawn from a study of T-cell memory formation after mild COVID-19. Study details: Each donor largely had its own TCR clusters. General study findings and limits: Prior to infection, memory already included some responding clones, suggesting cross-reactive memory joined. CD4/CD8 balance characterized clones contracting day 15 to 85, and CD4+ skew characterized later expanders.

Germline CDR1 SGHNT, CDR2 YYREEE (reference sequence). This CDR3 has 16 amino acids. With 1 base clipped from V and 0 bases from J, the junction kept 5 bases outside the gene matches. This clonotype appeared a few times. Antigen: not known. TCRdb fed the 5' RACE reads into MiXCR, producing one record per CDR3 protein. In the table there are under 650,000 distinct CDR3 sequences, roughly 18% of which are singletons. The sample comprised PBMCs or a T cell subset sorted from them (not recorded which). This TCR derives from an adult woman who had mild COVID-19 (a few samples of this study predate the infection). Cell type and time point are not known. The chain couples TRBV5-4 to TRBJ2-3; 7 bases match TRBD1. DNA for the CDR3: TGTGCCAGCAGCTTGAACAGGGGCCTAAGCACAGATACGCAGTATTTT. Amino acid sequence: CASSLNRGLSTDTQYF.